Listed below are T cell receptor beta chains from one sample, sequenced in a study of OX40 agonist ivuxolimab in advanced cancers. Sequenced by immunoSEQ multiplex PCR; TCRdb stores in-frame clones only, minus some. The profile shows 90,000 to 150,000 clones, over 75% of them singletons. Sequenced here: CD4+ or CD8+ T cells sorted from blood, sampled in a trial of the OX40 agonist ivuxolimab. The receptors come from an adult with an advanced solid tumor such as melanoma, head and neck, liver or kidney cancer. CDR3s include the opening cysteine and the closing phenylalanine or tryptophan. D genes are given only for firm matches. Some rows mark clone size as missing; the rest say once, few, many or name a class of expanded clone.

J | D | V | size | CDR3 | DNA
TRBJ2-5 | TRBD1 | TRBV6-5 | . | CASSRQGSETQYF | TGTGCCAGCAGCAGACAGGGGTCCGAGACCCAGTACTTC
TRBJ2-6 | . | TRBV7-2 | . | CATTPQLGSGANVLTF | TGTGCCACTACCCCGCAGCTCGGATCTGGGGCCAACGTCCTGACTTTC
TRBJ1-5 | . | TRBV11-3 | . | CASSLDPREFPQPQHF | TGTGCCAGCAGCTTAGACCCCAGGGAATTCCCTCAGCCCCAGCATTTT
TRBJ1-5 | . | TRBV28 | once | CASSSVGNQPQHF | TGTGCCAGCAGTTCGGTAGGAAATCAGCCCCAGCATTTT
TRBJ2-1 | TRBD1 | TRBV18 | . | CASSPLPGQGWNEQFF | TGTGCCAGCTCACCCCTTCCGGGACAGGGGTGGAATGAGCAGTTCTTC
TRBJ2-1 | . | TRBV28 | . | CASSLSRPVHNEQFF | TGTGCCAGCAGTTTATCCCGCCCGGTCCACAATGAGCAGTTCTTC
TRBJ1-4 | . | TRBV7-2 | . | CASSLVATALNEKLFF | TGTGCCAGCAGCTTAGTCGCTACAGCCCTTAATGAAAAACTGTTTTTT
TRBJ1-1 | . | TRBV5-1 | few | CASMVQTDLNTEAFF | TGCGCCAGCATGGTACAGACAGATTTGAACACTGAAGCTTTCTTT
TRBJ2-1 | . | TRBV7-2 | . | CASSFGGEQFF | TGTGCCAGCAGCTTCGGGGGTGAGCAGTTCTTC
TRBJ1-1 | . | TRBV6-6 | . | CASSYMGRGRDEAFF | TGTGCCAGCAGTTACATGGGACGGGGACGAGATGAAGCTTTCTTT
TRBJ1-5 | . | TRBV30 | . | CAWSVGVEGQPQHF | TGTGCCTGGAGTGTCGGAGTTGAAGGTCAGCCCCAGCATTTT
TRBJ2-5 | . | TRBV18 | . | CASSPGHTKQETQYF | TGTGCCAGCTCGCCCGGACACACGAAACAAGAGACCCAGTACTTC
TRBJ2-1 | . | TRBV28 | . | CASSSLVSEFF | TGTGCCAGCAGTTCCCTGGTCTCCGAGTTCTTC
TRBJ1-1 | . | TRBV7-9 | . | CASSLAWPNTEAFF | TGTGCCAGCAGCTTAGCTTGGCCGAACACTGAAGCTTTCTTT
TRBJ1-4 | . | TRBV18 | once | CASSPNAVTFATNEKLFF | TGTGCCAGCTCACCGAATGCTGTCACCTTTGCAACTAATGAAAAACTGTTTTTT
TRBJ2-3 | TRBD1 | TRBV29-1 | . | CSVARGSTDTQYF | TGCAGCGTTGCCAGGGGGAGCACAGATACGCAGTATTTT
TRBJ1-5 | . | TRBV5-8 | . | CASSLDGGSNQPQHF | TGTGCCAGCAGCTTGGACGGCGGTAGCAATCAGCCCCAGCATTTT